This entry lists 27 T cell receptor beta chains sequenced from one sample in a study of T cells in localized non-small cell lung cancer. Profiling relied on immunoSEQ multiplex PCR, and the TCRdb table lists in-frame clones only, not all of them. The sample has about 15,000 clones, 75% to 90% seen once; the top ten hold about 22%. Source: peripheral blood, taken before any cancer treatment. These receptors all come from a female donor at least 60 years old with stage I squamous cell lung carcinoma.

The chain joins TRBV7-2 to TRBJ2-6; 9 nucleotides align to TRBD1. This CDR3 is 18 amino acids long. The V and J ends lost 6 bases and 0 bases, in that order; junction bases with no gene match: 9. The germline CDR1 and CDR2 sequences are SGHTA and FQGNSA. The DNA for the CDR3 is TGTGCCAGCAGTTTCCGGGACAGGGATTTCTCTGGGGCCAACGTCCTGACTTTC. Protein sequence: CASSFRDRDFSGANVLTF.

Regarding this clone: This sample includes further DNA sequences coding for the same CDR3. The CDR3 DNA reads as TGTGCCAGTAGTATTGTTTCGGGGCCCTACAATGAGCAGTTCTTC. Amino acid sequence: CASSIVSGPYNEQFF. The chain is built from TRBV19 and TRBJ2-1; D may correspond to TRBD1 or TRBD2 (5 bases each). CDR1 and CDR2 from the germline V gene are LNHDA and SQIVND (reference sequence). Trimming left V 3 bases short and J 2 bases short, with 11 bases between. The CDR3 is made up of 15 amino acids. Together with reference TRBV19 and TRBJ2-1, the CDR3 gives the full variable domain: DGGITQSPKYLFRKEGQNVTLSCEQNLNHDAMYWYRQDPGQGLRLIYYSQIVNDFQKGDIAEGYSVSREKKESFPLTVTSAQKNPTAFYLCASSIVSGPYNEQFFGPGTRLTVL.

The chain has TRBV7-2 and TRBJ2-6; possibly TRBD1 or TRBD2 for D (5 bases each). CDR3 length: 15 residues. Germline V gene data show CDR1 as SGHTA and CDR2 as FQGNSA. Trimming removed 1 base at V and 4 bases at J, with 8 bases between. CDR3 region: CASSLGGSGANVLTF. CDR3 in DNA: TGTGCCAGCAGCTTAGGGGGGTCCGGGGCCAACGTCCTGACTTTC. The full variable domain, completed using reference TRBV7-2 and TRBJ2-6, is GAGVSQSPSNKVTEKGKDVELRCDPISGHTALYWYRQSLGQGLEFLIYFQGNSAPDKSGLPSDRFSAERTGGSVSTLTIQRTQQEDSAVYLCASSLGGSGANVLTFGAGSRLTVL.

V and J are TRBV6-5 and TRBJ2-1, with D possibly TRBD2 on 5 matching bases. V lost 4 bases and J lost 0, with 10 bases in between. The CDR3 spans 15 residues. Germline V gene lookup returns CDR1 MNHEY and CDR2 SVGAGI. The CDR3 reads CASSFEGVSYNEQFF. The CDR3 DNA follows: TGTGCCAGCAGTTTTGAGGGAGTCTCCTACAATGAGCAGTTCTTC.

For the CDR3, the DNA is TGTGCCAGCAGTGTCCTGACAGCGACAGGAGACGAGCAGTACTTC. Its translation is CASSVLTATGDEQYF. The V call is TRBV2, the J call TRBJ2-7, with D perhaps TRBD1 (6 bases). V was trimmed by 4 bases and J by 5 bases, leaving 18 bases between them. The CDR3 is made up of 15 amino acids. Germline values: CDR1 SNHLY, CDR2 FYNNEI.

The gene calls are TRBV19 and TRBJ2-1, with 9 nucleotides matching TRBD2. The CDR3 covers 19 residues. From germline, CDR1 is LNHDA and CDR2 SQIVND (reference sequence). The V gene end was trimmed by 3 bases and the J gene end by 3 bases; junction bases not matched to a gene: 15. The chain's CDR3 is CASSIQARTSANLYNEQFF. CDR3 DNA sequence: TGTGCCAGTAGTATTCAGGCCCGGACTAGCGCAAACCTCTACAATGAGCAGTTCTTC.

This chain joins TRBV19 and TRBJ1-5; D uncertain. Trimming took 3 bases from V and 3 from J, leaving 12 bases between them. This CDR3 has 15 residues. The germline gives CDR1 LNHDA, CDR2 SQIVND (reference sequence). CDR3: CASSMEMTPNQPQHF. For the CDR3, the DNA is TGTGCCAGTAGTATGGAAATGACTCCCAATCAGCCCCAGCATTTT.

The CDR3 reads CAWSRDRGFFEAFF. CDR3 in DNA: TGTGCCTGGAGTAGGGACAGGGGTTTCTTTGAAGCTTTCTTT. This rearrangement joins TRBV30 to TRBJ1-1; 10 positions agree with TRBD1. The trim removed 2 bases at V and 7 bases at J, leaving 7 bases unmatched. The germline gives CDR1 GTSNPN, CDR2 SVGIG (reference sequence). The CDR3 is 14 residues long.

The chain combines TRBV9 with TRBJ1-1; tentative D call: TRBD1 (5 bases). V dropped 1 base and J dropped 7 bases, with 11 bases sitting between them. Germline CDR1 is SGDLS and CDR2 is YYNGEE. This CDR3 has 13 residues. The CDR3 protein is CASSVRGAGEAFF. The CDR3 nucleotides read TGTGCCAGCAGCGTACGTGGGGCGGGTGAAGCTTTCTTT.

This clone was found once. This rearrangement joins TRBV29-1 to TRBJ2-7; 10 bases match TRBD1. Germline CDR1 and CDR2: SQVTM and ANQGSEA. CDR3 size: 13 residues. V was pared by 6 bases and J by 2 bases, with 4 bases of the junction left unmatched. The CDR3: CSVGGTGAYEQYF. The DNA of the CDR3 is TGCAGCGTGGGTGGGACAGGGGCCTACGAGCAGTACTTC.

This clone is a singleton in its sample. J is TRBJ2-7 and V is TRBV6-5, with a weak D call TRBD1 (6 bases). Germline loops: CDR1 MNHEY, CDR2 SVGAGI. This CDR3 spans 12 amino acids. V was clipped by 8 bases and J by 0 bases, with 8 bases between them. Here the CDR3 DNA reads TGTGCCAGCGGACAGCCCTCCTACGAGCAGTACTTC. It encodes CASGQPSYEQYF.

The chain couples TRBV9 to TRBJ1-3; 10 nucleotides line up with TRBD1. With V trimmed by 4 bases and J by 4 bases, 8 bases remained unmatched. Germline V gene lookup returns CDR1 SGDLS and CDR2 YYNGEE. This CDR3 has 16 amino acids. CDR3 sequence: CASSRGQGNTGNTIYF. In DNA, the CDR3 is TGTGCCAGCAGCAGGGGACAGGGGAATACGGGAAACACCATATATTTT.

The chain is built from TRBV2 and TRBJ1-2, with 8 bases aligning to TRBD1. The J segment lost 2 bases and the V segment lost 6 bases, leaving 5 bases of the junction unmatched. In germline, CDR1 is SNHLY, CDR2 FYNNEI. The CDR3 length is 14 residues. This chain's CDR3 is CASRHRQGNYGYTF. In DNA, the CDR3 is TGTGCCAGCAGGCATAGACAGGGGAACTATGGCTACACCTTC.

This chain joins TRBV2 and TRBJ1-1; D call uncertain. Germline-derived CDR1 and CDR2 are SNHLY and FYNNEI. CDR3 size: 12 residues. Trimming removed 3 bases at V and 1 base at J, with 3 bases between. The CDR3, as DNA: TGTGCCAGCAGTGAGCCGAACACTGAAGCTTTCTTT. Its translation is CASSEPNTEAFF.

V and J are TRBV7-6 and TRBJ2-2, with 10 nucleotides matching TRBD2. CDR3 length equals 19 residues. Germline V CDR1 and CDR2: SGHVS, FNYEAQ. The junction had 15 bases not matched to a gene; V was cut back by 1 base and J by 7 bases. The CDR3 region is CASSLGSGLAGVSGGELFF. In DNA, the CDR3 is TGTGCCAGCAGCTTAGGATCGGGTCTAGCGGGAGTGTCGGGCGGGGAGCTGTTTTTT.

V and J are TRBV4-1 and TRBJ2-7; weak D call: TRBD1 (5 bases). The ends were cut back, 1 base at V and 1 base at J, with 14 bases in the middle. The CDR3 runs to 16 residues. Germline loops: CDR1 MGHRA, CDR2 YSYEKL. The CDR3 is CASSQVYSGSSYEQYF. As DNA, the CDR3 is TGCGCCAGCAGCCAAGTGTACTCAGGGTCTTCCTACGAGCAGTACTTC.

The chain carries TRBV7-2 and TRBJ1-5, with D maybe TRBD1 (6 bases). The CDR3 covers 15 residues. Trimming left V 6 bases short and J 2 bases short, with 14 bases between. Per the germline V gene, CDR1 is SGHTA and CDR2 is FQGNSA. The CDR3 coding sequence is TGTGCCAGCAGACTTAGCGCAGGGGGCAATCAGCCCCAGCATTTT. Protein product: CASRLSAGGNQPQHF.

The chain is built from TRBV5-6 and TRBJ2-3, with TRBD2 as a possible D gene (6 bases). This CDR3 is 14 amino acids long. Germline V gene sequence: CDR1 SGHDT, CDR2 YYEEEE. V lost 0 bases and J 1 base, leaving 6 bases between the germline ends. The CDR3 DNA reads TGTGCCAGCAGCTTGGGCGGGGGCACAGATACGCAGTATTTT. This gives the protein CASSLGGGTDTQYF.

This rearrangement joins TRBV9 to TRBJ1-3, with a weak D call TRBD1 (5 bases). V was cut by 4 bases and J by 4 bases, with 12 bases left in between. The CDR3 consists of 14 residues. Germline V gene data show CDR1 as SGDLS and CDR2 as YYNGEE. The CDR3 bases are TGTGCCAGCAGCACCGGGGCAGGGGGAAACACCATATATTTT. Its translation: CASSTGAGGNTIYF. The variable domain in full, with the rest retrieved from reference TRBV9 and TRBJ1-3, is DSGVTQTPKHLITATGQRVTLRCSPRSGDLSVYWYQQSLDQGLQFLIQYYNGEERAKGNILERFSAQQFPDLHSELNLSSLELGDSALYFCASSTGAGGNTIYFGEGSWLTVV.

This chain links TRBV5-6 with TRBJ1-1; D uncertain. Germline V gene lookup returns CDR1 SGHDT and CDR2 YYEEEE. Trimming cost V 3 bases and J 0 bases, with 15 bases left between them. The CDR3 runs 16 residues. CDR3 loop: CASSSDYLQMNTEAFF. CDR3 nucleotides: TGTGCCAGCAGCTCTGACTACCTTCAGATGAACACTGAAGCTTTCTTT. The whole variable domain, filled in from reference TRBV5-6 and TRBJ1-1, reads DAGVTQSPTHLIKTRGQQVTLRCSPKSGHDTVSWYQQALGQGPQFIFQYYEEEERQRGNFPDRFSGHQFPNYSSELNVNALLLGDSALYLCASSSDYLQMNTEAFFGQGTRLTVV.

This clone appeared a single time. The chain has TRBV4-1 and TRBJ2-5; 12 positions agree with TRBD2. Germline lookup yields CDR1 MGHRA and CDR2 YSYEKL. Trimming removed 0 bases from V and 5 bases from J; junction bases left unmatched: 10. This CDR3 spans 18 amino acids. The CDR3 loop reads CASSQETASGGARETQYF. DNA of the CDR3: TGCGCCAGCAGCCAAGAAACGGCTAGCGGGGGGGCCCGGGAGACCCAGTACTTC.

V and J are TRBV11-3 and TRBJ2-2, with D unclear. Germline lookup yields CDR1 SGHNT and CDR2 YENEEA. V was shortened by 5 bases and J by 6 bases, with 10 bases between the two germline ends. This CDR3 region has 13 residues. Here the CDR3 DNA reads TGTGCCAGCAGCCTTGTGTTCGCCGGGGAGCTGTTTTTT. Protein: CASSLVFAGELFF. Based on the CDR3 plus reference TRBV11-3 and TRBJ2-2, the full variable domain is EAGVVQSPRYKIIEKKQPVAFWCNPISGHNTLYWYLQNLGQGPELLIRYENEEAVDDSQLPKDRFSAERLKGVDSTLKIQPAELGDSAVYLCASSLVFAGELFFGEGSRLTVL.

This clone was detected once. The DNA for the CDR3 is TGTGCCAGTAGTATTCCGGGTGGTTACAATGAGCAGTTCTTC. Translation: CASSIPGGYNEQFF. The rearrangement joins TRBV19 to TRBJ2-1; unclear D gene. This CDR3 has 14 residues. Looked up from germline, CDR1 is LNHDA and CDR2 is SQIVND (reference sequence). Trimming removed 3 bases from V and 4 bases from J, with 10 bases in between.

V is TRBV7-3 and J is TRBJ2-5, with TRBD2 identical over 8 bases. With 3 bases clipped from V and 4 bases from J, the junction kept 7 bases outside the gene matches. Germline assignment: CDR1 SGHTA and CDR2 FQGTGA. CDR3 size: 15 residues. The CDR3, as DNA: TGTGCCAGCAGCTTGGGCGGGGGGCGAGGAGAGACCCAGTACTTC. Its protein product is CASSLGGGRGETQYF.

This clone was seen a few times. The chain couples TRBV6-5 to TRBJ1-1; D is possibly TRBD1 (5 bases). There are 14 residues in the CDR3. Per germline, CDR1 MNHEY and CDR2 SVGAGI. V was shortened by 5 bases and J by 7 bases, with 17 bases between the two germline ends. Written as DNA, the CDR3 is TGTGCCAGCAGTGCGGGGGAGGCCGTCGGTGAAGCTTTCTTT. Its translation is CASSAGEAVGEAFF.

J is TRBJ1-5 and V is TRBV25-1, with no clear D. Trimming stripped 2 bases from V and 1 base from J, with 9 bases between. CDR3 length equals 15 residues. Germline-derived CDR1 and CDR2 are MGHDK and SYGVNS. CDR3 nucleotide sequence: TGTGCCAGCAGTGAAAAAGGAGAAAGCAATCAGCCCCAGCATTTT. Translated: CASSEKGESNQPQHF.

The rearrangement uses TRBV5-3 and TRBJ1-2; no firm D call. TRBV5-3 is designated an ORF whose function remains uncertain. This CDR3 is built from 19 residues. V was shortened by 2 bases and J by 2 bases, with 25 bases between the two germline ends. The CDR3 reads CARSFPRPRVSPVNYGYTF. The CDR3 region has the DNA TGTGCCAGAAGCTTCCCCAGGCCCCGGGTTAGCCCCGTAAACTATGGCTACACCTTC.